Below, 5 T cell receptor beta chains from the same sample are listed, as sequenced in a study of shared clonotypes between healthy human individuals. The table came from immunoSEQ multiplex PCR; TCRdb's copy has only in-frame clones and leaves some out. The sample records more than 2,000,000 clones, roughly nine tenths being singletons. Sequenced material: naive CD4+ T cells sorted from blood. Subset of the sample: CD45RA+ positively selected. These receptor sequences come from a young man in good health.

The rearrangement joins TRBV19 to TRBJ1-2; D is perhaps TRBD1 (5 bases). This CDR3 has 14 amino acids. V was shortened by 4 bases and J by 4 bases, with 13 bases between the two germline ends. Per the germline V gene, CDR1 is LNHDA and CDR2 is SQIVND (reference sequence). CDR3 loop: CASSNLGVGYGYTF. DNA of the CDR3: TGTGCCAGTAGTAACCTGGGGGTCGGCTATGGCTACACCTTC.

V usage is TRBV28 and J usage is TRBJ2-5, with 7 bases lining up with TRBD1. Per the germline V gene, CDR1 is MDHEN and CDR2 is SYDVKM. J was trimmed by 3 bases and V by 6 bases; bases with no gene match: 10. This CDR3 region has 15 residues. CDR3 nucleotides: TGTGCCAGCAGCCTCAGGGGGAGAGGTGAAGAGACCCAGTACTTC. Translating gives CASSLRGRGEETQYF.

J is TRBJ1-1 and V is TRBV19; perhaps TRBD1 as D (5 bases). V lost 7 bases and J 6 bases, leaving 15 bases between the germline ends. The CDR3 totals 13 residues. The V gene's germline CDR1 is LNHDA and CDR2 SQIVND (reference sequence). This CDR3 is CASTPGRVAEAFF. The DNA of the CDR3 is TGTGCCAGTACCCCAGGCAGGGTGGCTGAAGCTTTCTTT.

V and J are TRBV5-4 and TRBJ2-1; D gene ambiguous. Germline lookup yields CDR1 SGHNT and CDR2 YYREEE (reference sequence). This CDR3 contains 14 residues. V lost 3 bases to trimming and J lost 5 bases, with 12 bases between them. In nucleotides, the CDR3 is TGTGCCAGCAGCTCTGCACCGGGCAACAATGAGCAGTTCTTC. Encoded protein: CASSSAPGNNEQFF.

The chain combines TRBV19 with TRBJ2-4, with a possible D match to TRBD1 (5 bases). Germline V lookup: CDR1 LNHDA, CDR2 SQIVND (reference sequence). V lost 6 bases and J 0 bases, leaving 15 bases between the germline ends. The CDR3 spans 16 residues. The CDR3 DNA sequence: TGTGCCAGTAGGCAGGGAAATTTCATAGCCAAAAACATTCAGTACTTC. This sequence encodes CASRQGNFIAKNIQYF.